The 27 T cell receptor beta chains below come from one sample, sequenced in a study of T cell responses to AZD1222 COVID-19 vaccine. Here immunoSEQ multiplex PCR was the method, and the copy in TCRdb shows in-frame clones only, minus some. This table holds roughly 66,000 clones, 84% found once. This specimen consisted of peripheral blood, obtained on day 0 of AZD1222 vaccination. These receptors were collected from an adult in good health.

V gene TRBV18 combines with J gene TRBJ2-1, with 8 nucleotides matching TRBD1. Trimming removed 5 bases from V and 5 bases from J; junction bases left unmatched: 11. The CDR3 is 16 amino acids. Germline V lookup: CDR1 KGHSH, CDR2 LQKENI. Here the CDR3 reads CASSAPRTGLDNEQFF. The CDR3 DNA is TGTGCCAGCTCAGCCCCTCGGACAGGGCTCGACAATGAGCAGTTCTTC.

The chain employs TRBV7-9 and TRBJ2-2, with D possibly matching TRBD2 (7 bases). CDR3 length: 15 amino acids. Germline CDR1 reads SEHNR; CDR2 reads FQNEAQ (reference sequence). V was trimmed by 1 base and J by 3 bases, leaving 9 bases between them. The DNA for the CDR3 is TGTGCCAGCAGCTTAGTAGGGGGGGACACCGGGGAGCTGTTTTTT. This encodes CASSLVGGDTGELFF.

The gene calls are TRBV2 and TRBJ1-2; maybe TRBD1 (6 bases). CDR3 length: 13 amino acids. Germline V gene sequence: CDR1 SNHLY, CDR2 FYNNEI. V was clipped by 6 bases and J by 6 bases, with 14 bases between them. The CDR3 DNA reads TGTGCCAGCAGAACTACAGGGACGGATGGCTACACCTTC. Protein product: CASRTTGTDGYTF.

The chain has TRBV5-1 and TRBJ1-1; D not resolved. The germline V and J ends were trimmed by 1 base and 1 base, with 8 bases remaining between them. Germline V gives CDR1 SGHRS, CDR2 YFSETQ. There are 14 residues in the CDR3. The CDR3 reads CASSLSAENTEAFF. The CDR3 nucleotides are TGCGCCAGCAGCTTGTCGGCAGAGAACACTGAAGCTTTCTTT.

The V call is TRBV5-5, the J call TRBJ1-3, with D hard to call. The CDR3 has 15 residues. V was pared by 4 bases and J by 0 bases, with 11 bases between. The germline gives CDR1 SGHKS, CDR2 YYEKEE (reference sequence). CDR3 DNA sequence: TGTGCCAGCAGCCGCCCGGTCGGCTCTGGAAACACCATATATTTT. It translates to CASSRPVGSGNTIYF.

This chain joins TRBV10-3 and TRBJ1-2; D not resolved. The germline V and J ends were trimmed by 0 bases and 7 bases, with 18 bases remaining between them. CDR1 is ENHRY, CDR2 SYGVKD, per germline. This CDR3 has 16 residues. CDR3 sequence: CAISESGPTVTIGYTF. In DNA, the CDR3 is TGTGCCATCAGTGAGTCTGGACCGACTGTAACTATTGGCTACACCTTC.

The rearrangement joins TRBV6-1 to TRBJ1-2; D call uncertain. The ends were cut back, 6 bases at V and 8 bases at J, with 16 bases in the middle. The CDR3 has 13 residues. Germline V lookup: CDR1 MNHNS, CDR2 SASEGT. CDR3 sequence: CASRLSEGSGYTF. The CDR3 bases are TGTGCCAGCAGGCTTTCCGAGGGTTCCGGCTACACCTTC.

CDR3 DNA sequence: TGTGCCAGCAGTTACTCGAGGGGGGCTAATCAGCCCCAGCATTTT. Translated: CASSYSRGANQPQHF. The chain uses TRBV6-5 and TRBJ1-5, with D tentatively TRBD1 (6 bases). Germline CDR1 reads MNHEY; CDR2 reads SVGAGI. V shed 0 bases and J shed 4 bases, with 10 bases lying between them. The CDR3 sequence is 15 residues long.

The V and J genes are TRBV18 and TRBJ2-7; no clear D. V was trimmed by 3 bases and J by 5 bases, leaving 11 bases between them. CDR1 is KGHSH, CDR2 LQKENI, per germline. The CDR3 consists of 13 residues. CDR3 protein: CASSPHVLDEQYF. The CDR3 nucleotides read TGTGCCAGCTCACCCCACGTCCTGGACGAGCAGTACTTC. The full variable domain, completed using reference TRBV18 and TRBJ2-7, is NAGVMQNPRHLVRRRGQEARLRCSPMKGHSHVYWYRQLPEEGLKFMVYLQKENIIDESGMPKERFSAEFPKEGPSILRIQQVVRGDSAAYFCASSPHVLDEQYFGPGTRLTVT.

The rearrangement joins TRBV28 to TRBJ1-6, with 11 bases lining up with TRBD1. Germline CDR1 reads MDHEN; CDR2 reads SYDVKM. Trimming removed 4 bases from V and 7 bases from J; junction bases left unmatched: 9. The CDR3 contains 17 residues. CDR3 sequence reads: CASSSPRTGGENSPLHF. DNA for the CDR3: TGTGCCAGCAGTTCCCCCAGGACAGGGGGCGAAAATTCACCCCTCCACTTT.

In this sample, this clone turned up once. The V call is TRBV9, the J call TRBJ2-2; 9 bases fit TRBD1. The CDR3 length is 15 residues. V lost 5 bases, J lost 5 bases, and 7 bases stayed unmatched. Germline-derived CDR1 and CDR2 are SGDLS and YYNGEE. CDR3 residues: CASREDRGATGELFF. CDR3 nucleotide sequence: TGTGCCAGCAGAGAGGACAGGGGAGCAACCGGGGAGCTGTTTTTT.

The chain joins TRBV4-2 to TRBJ2-1, with 9 bases identical to TRBD1. Trimming removed 4 bases from V and 4 bases from J; junction bases left unmatched: 5. Per germline, CDR1 LGHNA and CDR2 YNFKEQ. The CDR3 totals 15 residues. CDR3 bases: TGTGCCAGCAGCCTCCAGGACAGGGGATACAATGAGCAGTTCTTC. It translates to CASSLQDRGYNEQFF.

This chain uses TRBV3-1 (or the pseudogene TRBV3-2) with TRBJ1-4, with 9 bases matching TRBD1. The ends lost 0 bases at V and 8 bases at J; junction bases unmatched: 7. Germline values: CDR1 LGHDT, CDR2 YNNKEL (reference sequence). The CDR3 loop spans 16 amino acids. The CDR3 coding sequence is TGTGCCAGCAGCCAAGAAAACACAGGGGGCGACGAAAAACTGTTTTTT. Translating gives CASSQENTGGDEKLFF.

V and J are TRBV4-1 and TRBJ2-7; D is ambiguous. Trimming removed 2 bases from V and 4 bases from J, with 9 bases in between. This CDR3 is 13 amino acids long. Per germline, CDR1 MGHRA and CDR2 YSYEKL. The CDR3 nucleotides read TGCGCCAGCAGCCAATCTGACAATTACGAGCAGTACTTC. Amino acid sequence: CASSQSDNYEQYF.

The V gene is TRBV19, the J gene TRBJ1-5, with 11 positions matching TRBD1. The germline gives CDR1 LNHDA, CDR2 SQIVND (reference sequence). J was trimmed by 4 bases and V by 8 bases; bases with no gene match: 10. The CDR3 runs 16 residues. The CDR3 DNA sequence: TGTGCCAGTTCCAGAGCCGGGACAGGGGGTAATCAGCCCCAGCATTTT. This codes for CASSRAGTGGNQPQHF.

The gene calls are TRBV4-3 and TRBJ1-4; D not resolved. Germline values: CDR1 LGHNA, CDR2 YSLEER. CDR3 size: 17 residues. The V end was cut by 0 bases, the J end by 0 bases, with 11 bases between. In nucleotides, the CDR3 is TGCGCCAGCAGCCAAGATTATCTGGAAACAACTAATGAAAAACTGTTTTTT. Translation gives CASSQDYLETTNEKLFF.

This chain uses TRBV7-2 with TRBJ1-6; D uncertain. CDR1 SGHTA and CDR2 FQGNSA come from the germline V gene. The CDR3 is made up of 15 amino acids. V was clipped by 5 bases and J by 2 bases, with 10 bases between them. DNA of the CDR3: TGTGCCAGCAGCCCACCGGGAACCTATAATTCACCCCTCCACTTT. This codes for CASSPPGTYNSPLHF.

This rearrangement joins TRBV2 to TRBJ2-5, with 7 bases lining up with TRBD1. V trimming: 4 bases; J trimming: 5 bases; junction bases outside the gene matches: 10. This CDR3 region has 15 residues. Germline assignment: CDR1 SNHLY and CDR2 FYNNEI. DNA of the CDR3: TGTGCCAGCAGTGCGACCCGGCAGGGGGTTGAGACCCAGTACTTC. This translates into CASSATRQGVETQYF.

The gene calls are TRBV5-1 and TRBJ1-2; possibly TRBD1 for D (5 bases). V was pared by 1 base and J by 6 bases, with 19 bases between. The CDR3 has 16 residues. Germline CDR1 SGHRS, CDR2 YFSETQ. The CDR3 region has the DNA TGCGCCAGCAGCTTGCGAATTGAACCAGGGACCGATGGCTACACCTTC. Translation: CASSLRIEPGTDGYTF.

V gene TRBV19 combines with J gene TRBJ2-1, with D hard to call. Trimming cost V 4 bases and J 9 bases, with 7 bases left between them. Germline CDR1 reads LNHDA; CDR2 reads SQIVND (reference sequence). The CDR3 extends over 11 amino acids. CDR3 coding DNA: TGTGCCAGTAGTACCACCGGTGAGCAGTTCTTC. Translating gives CASSTTGEQFF.

The V gene is TRBV10-3, the J gene TRBJ1-2; 11 bases map to TRBD1. The CDR3 loop spans 15 amino acids. The trim removed 3 bases at V and 6 bases at J, leaving 6 bases unmatched. The germline V gene has CDR1 ENHRY and CDR2 SYGVKD. The CDR3: CAISESGQGDHGYTF. CDR3 nucleotides: TGTGCCATCAGTGAATCGGGACAGGGGGACCATGGCTACACCTTC.

J is TRBJ2-7 and V is TRBV10-2; a possible D gene is TRBD1 (5 bases). The germline V gene encodes CDR1 WSHSY and CDR2 SAAADI. With 5 bases removed from V and 7 bases from J, the gap between germline ends came to 15 bases. This CDR3 contains 13 residues. CDR3 loop: CASSTRVPWEQYF. The CDR3 region has the DNA TGCGCCAGCAGTACCAGGGTGCCCTGGGAGCAGTACTTC.

The chain has TRBV5-1 and TRBJ1-1, with 9 bases matching TRBD1. The CDR3 is 14 amino acids. Germline trimming cut 3 bases from V and 3 bases from J; bases unmatched to any gene: 3. CDR1 SGHRS and CDR2 YFSETQ come from the germline V gene. CDR3 nucleotides: TGCGCCAGCAGCTCCGGGACAGGGTACACTGAAGCTTTCTTT. Translated, it gives CASSSGTGYTEAFF.

This clone was found once. The genes are TRBV4-3 and TRBJ1-6, with 8 bases fitting TRBD1. The length of the CDR3 is 16 residues. Germline lookup yields CDR1 LGHNA and CDR2 YSLEER. The junction had 7 bases not matched to a gene; V was cut back by 2 bases and J by 7 bases. CDR3: CASSQTIDRGNSPLHF. Written as DNA, the CDR3 is TGCGCCAGCAGCCAAACGATAGACAGGGGAAATTCACCCCTCCACTTT.

The rearrangement joins TRBV5-6 to TRBJ1-3; D is undetermined. This CDR3 comprises 16 residues. The V gene's germline CDR1 is SGHDT and CDR2 YYEEEE. V was clipped by 4 bases and J by 4 bases, with 18 bases between them. The CDR3 DNA reads as TGTGCCAGCAGCCCAACGGCCGGGAGAGGAGGAAACACCATATATTTT. Translating gives CASSPTAGRGGNTIYF. The variable domain in full, with the rest retrieved from reference TRBV5-6 and TRBJ1-3, is DAGVTQSPTHLIKTRGQQVTLRCSPKSGHDTVSWYQQALGQGPQFIFQYYEEEERQRGNFPDRFSGHQFPNYSSELNVNALLLGDSALYLCASSPTAGRGGNTIYFGEGSWLTVV.

The J gene is TRBJ1-2, the V gene TRBV6-1; no reliable D call. The CDR3 runs 16 residues. V was pared by 3 bases and J by 8 bases, with 22 bases between. The V gene's germline CDR1 is MNHNS and CDR2 SASEGT. The CDR3 protein is CASSDLSWTLKRGYTF. In nucleotides, the CDR3 is TGTGCCAGCAGTGACCTGAGCTGGACCCTAAAGCGGGGCTACACCTTC.

This clone has only one observation. V and J are TRBV6-1 and TRBJ1-3, with a tentative D call TRBD1 (5 bases). Germline lookup yields CDR1 MNHNS and CDR2 SASEGT. This CDR3 region has 15 residues. Trimming took 1 base from V and 4 from J, leaving 11 bases between them. DNA for the CDR3: TGTGCCAGCAGTGAAGAGGAGGGGAAAGGAAACACCATATATTTT. It codes for CASSEEEGKGNTIYF.